These 20 T cell receptor beta chains were all obtained from the same sample, sequenced in a study of cytomegalovirus exposure and HLA in healthy donors (dated by TCRdb to 2015 to 2018). Library creation used the immunoSEQ multiplex PCR assay. A mixture of 60 forward primers for TCR Vbeta segments and 13 reverse primers for TCR Jbeta segments was used in the multiplex PCR. This is the immuneACCESS table as TCRdb keeps it, with only in-frame sequences that have V and J called. A part of the clones is gone; compared with another copy, unresolved V genes explain less than half, and the rest is unexplained. This sample holds fewer than 250,000 clones; about 75% were observed only once. The top ten hold 1.5% to 2% of the sample. The sequenced sample was PBMCs. The receptors were sampled from a woman aged 25 to 45 in good health and CMV-seronegative.

The sample holds a few counts of this clone. The genes are TRBV11-2 and TRBJ2-6; 11 positions match TRBD2. V gave up 5 bases and J gave up 0 bases; unmatched junction bases: 9. Germline V gene sequence: CDR1 SGHAT, CDR2 FQNNGV. This CDR3 contains 19 residues. The CDR3 protein is CASSPPLAGALSGANVLTF. CDR3 in DNA: TGTGCCAGCAGCCCCCCACTAGCGGGAGCCCTCTCTGGGGCCAACGTCCTGACTTTC.

This clone was picked up a small number of times. The chain carries TRBV15 and TRBJ1-5; tentative D call: TRBD1 (6 bases). The CDR3 covers 15 residues. Per germline, CDR1 LNHNV and CDR2 YYDKDF (reference sequence). V gave up 0 bases and J gave up 3 bases, with 9 bases separating them. The CDR3 loop is CATSRDTGLNQPQHF. CDR3 bases: TGTGCCACCAGCAGAGACACAGGGCTCAATCAGCCCCAGCATTTT.

This sequence joins TRBV4-1 and TRBJ2-7; 9 positions match TRBD1. CDR1 and CDR2 (germline): MGHRA, YSYEKL. The CDR3 runs 14 residues. V shed 4 bases and J 5 bases; nucleotides not matched to a gene: 6. CDR3 region: CASSPGQGTDEQYF. CDR3 coding DNA: TGCGCCAGCAGCCCAGGACAGGGGACAGACGAGCAGTACTTC.

V and J are TRBV27 and TRBJ2-7; 12 bases map to TRBD2. V lost 5 bases, J lost 4 bases, and 9 bases stayed unmatched. The CDR3 has 16 amino acids. Germline-derived CDR1 and CDR2 are MNHEY and SMNVEV (reference sequence). CDR3 DNA sequence: TGTGCCAGCAGTACTCTGACTAGCGGGAGAGTTTACGAGCAGTACTTC. Encoded protein: CASSTLTSGRVYEQYF.

This clone was found a few times. The gene calls are TRBV7-3 and TRBJ1-1; tentative D call: TRBD1 (5 bases). Germline loops: CDR1 SGHTA, CDR2 FQGTGA. The length of the CDR3 is 15 residues. V lost 2 bases to trimming and J lost 0 bases, with 10 bases between them. The DNA for the CDR3 is TGTGCCAGCAGCTTAGGTCAGGGCCTGAACACTGAAGCTTTCTTT. Translating gives CASSLGQGLNTEAFF.

This chain connects TRBV30 to TRBJ1-6, with D unresolved. The germline V and J ends were trimmed by 4 bases and 7 bases, with 14 bases remaining between them. This CDR3 comprises 14 residues. In germline, CDR1 is GTSNPN, CDR2 SVGIG (reference sequence). The CDR3 coding sequence is TGTGCCTGGAAAGTAGCGGAGGGAAATTCACCCCTCCACTTT. Amino acid sequence: CAWKVAEGNSPLHF.

The CDR3 DNA reads TGTGCCGGGAGTCGGTCGTTCTACTACAATGAGCAGTTCTTC. It translates to CAGSRSFYYNEQFF. The chain employs TRBV6-5 and TRBJ2-1, with D perhaps matching TRBD2 (5 bases). Germline CDR1 and CDR2: MNHEY and SVGAGI. The CDR3 runs 14 residues. Trimming took off 11 bases at V and 3 bases at J, with 17 bases between the two ends.

J is TRBJ1-4 and V is TRBV7-9; no reliable D call. The germline gives CDR1 SEHNR, CDR2 FQNEAQ (reference sequence). V lost 5 bases and J lost 5, with 12 bases in between. This CDR3 has 14 residues. The DNA for the CDR3 is TGTGCCAGCAGCCCCTGGGAGTCCAATGAAAAACTGTTTTTT. This codes for CASSPWESNEKLFF. The entire variable domain, with the rest obtained from reference TRBV7-9 and TRBJ1-4, is as follows: DTGVSQNPRHKITKRGQNVTFRCDPISEHNRLYWYRQTLGQGPEFLTYFQNEAQLEKSRLLSDRFSAERPKGSFSTLEIQRTEQGDSAMYLCASSPWESNEKLFFGSGTQLSVL.

This clone was counted a single time. The genes are TRBV30 and TRBJ2-2, with a possible D match to TRBD1 (6 bases). The V end lost 8 bases, the J end lost 1 base, and 11 bases lay between the germline ends. Germline V gives CDR1 GTSNPN, CDR2 SVGIG (reference sequence). CDR3 length equals 13 residues. CDR3 sequence reads: CALLQGNTGELFF. Here the CDR3 DNA reads TGTGCCCTCTTACAGGGGAACACCGGGGAGCTGTTTTTT. Looking up the rest from reference TRBV30 and TRBJ2-2 gives the full variable domain: SQTIHQWPATLVQPVGSPLSLECTVEGTSNPNLYWYRQAAGRGLQLLFYSVGIGQISSEVPQNLSASRPQDRQFILSSKKLLLSDSGFYLCALLQGNTGELFFGEGSRLTVL.

The rearrangement joins TRBV11-3 to TRBJ1-1, with D perhaps TRBD1 (6 bases). CDR1 is SGHNT and CDR2 is YENEEA in the germline V gene. This CDR3 is built from 16 residues. Trimming stripped 4 bases from V and 1 base from J, with 16 bases between. CDR3 in amino acids: CASSSGQTLRNTEAFF. Here the CDR3 DNA reads TGTGCCAGCAGCTCCGGACAGACCCTGAGGAACACTGAAGCTTTCTTT. The whole variable domain, remainder taken from reference TRBV11-3 and TRBJ1-1, is EAGVVQSPRYKIIEKKQPVAFWCNPISGHNTLYWYLQNLGQGPELLIRYENEEAVDDSQLPKDRFSAERLKGVDSTLKIQPAELGDSAVYLCASSSGQTLRNTEAFFGQGTRLTVV.

To note about this clone: One base separates it from a far larger clone, so it is likely a read error. Other DNA sequences from this sample encode an identical CDR3 as well. J is TRBJ2-7 and V is TRBV7-3; 13 bases are shared with TRBD2. The J segment lost 2 bases and the V segment lost 5 bases, leaving 3 bases of the junction unmatched. The CDR3 sequence is 15 residues long. The V gene's germline CDR1 is SGHTA and CDR2 FQGTGA. The CDR3 sequence: CASSVLAGGPYEQYF. The CDR3, as DNA: TGTGCCAGCAGCGTACTAGCGGGAGGGCCCTACGAGCAGTACTTC.

This clone came up a few times. This chain uses TRBV19 with TRBJ1-5; unclear D gene. Germline lookup yields CDR1 LNHDA and CDR2 SQIVND (reference sequence). The length of the CDR3 is 14 residues. V was pared by 3 bases and J by 3 bases, with 9 bases between. The CDR3 DNA reads TGTGCCAGTAGTATTCAGGTTCTCAATCAGCCCCAGCATTTT. This translates into CASSIQVLNQPQHF.

CDR3 region: CASSSQGRIRTGELFF. Written as DNA, the CDR3 is TGTGCCAGCAGTTCGCAGGGGCGAATAAGGACCGGGGAGCTGTTTTTT. This sequence joins TRBV27 and TRBJ2-2, with a weak D call TRBD1 (6 bases). Germline V lookup: CDR1 MNHEY, CDR2 SMNVEV (reference sequence). The CDR3 has 16 residues. Trimming pared 4 bases from V and 5 bases from J, leaving 17 bases between.

The chain couples TRBV7-9 to TRBJ2-7, with 10 bases matching TRBD2. CDR3 length equals 16 residues. Germline trimming cut 3 bases from V and 4 bases from J; bases unmatched to any gene: 9. Germline V gene data show CDR1 as SEHNR and CDR2 as FQNEAQ (reference sequence). The CDR3 DNA is TGTGCCAGCAGCTTTGCAACTAGCGGGAATAGGTACGAGCAGTACTTC. It specifies CASSFATSGNRYEQYF. Supplemented by reference TRBV7-9 and TRBJ2-7, the full variable domain reads DTGVSQNPRHKITKRGQNVTFRCDPISEHNRLYWYRQTLGQGPEFLTYFQNEAQLEKSRLLSDRFSAERPKGSFSTLEIQRTEQGDSAMYLCASSFATSGNRYEQYFGPGTRLTVT.

V and J are TRBV29-1 and TRBJ2-3, with D tentatively TRBD2 (6 bases). CDR3 size: 14 residues. The V and J ends lost 4 bases and 2 bases respectively, with 13 bases between them. Germline values: CDR1 SQVTM, CDR2 ANQGSEA. CDR3: CSVAAGSVTDTQYF. The CDR3 region has the DNA TGCAGCGTTGCTGCGGGGTCGGTCACAGATACGCAGTATTTT.

Concerning this clone: The identical CDR3 is also encoded by other nucleotide sequences in the sample. The chain carries TRBV11-3 and TRBJ2-5; possible D gene TRBD1, 6 bases. CDR1 is SGHNT and CDR2 is YENEEA in the germline V gene. This CDR3 comprises 14 residues. Deletions cut 1 base from V and 2 bases from J, with 8 bases between. This CDR3 is CASSLVQGQETQYF. CDR3 coding DNA: TGTGCCAGCAGCTTAGTACAGGGTCAAGAGACCCAGTACTTC.

The CDR3 protein is CATSRDRDFPYEQYF. CDR3 in DNA: TGTGCCACCAGCAGAGATCGGGACTTCCCCTACGAGCAGTACTTC. The chain carries TRBV15 and TRBJ2-7; D is perhaps TRBD2 (6 bases). Germline assignment: CDR1 LNHNV and CDR2 YYDKDF (reference sequence). Trimming shortened V by 0 bases and J by 2 bases, and 11 bases separated the two germline ends. The CDR3 extends over 15 amino acids.

The genes are TRBV13 and TRBJ2-1; 8 bases line up with TRBD2. The CDR3 loop spans 14 amino acids. The germline V gene encodes CDR1 PRHDT and CDR2 FYEKMQ (reference sequence). V lost 5 bases and J lost 6; bases outside the gene matches: 6. CDR3: CASSAPGTSNEQFF. The CDR3 region has the DNA TGTGCCAGCAGCGCACCCGGGACTAGCAATGAGCAGTTCTTC.

This clone was counted a few times. CDR3 in DNA: TGCGCCAGCAGCCAGGCCCGGCTAGCGGGAGGGCCCGGGGAGCAGTTCTTC. It yields the protein CASSQARLAGGPGEQFF. The chain joins TRBV4-1 to TRBJ2-1, with 12 bases matching TRBD2. Per germline, CDR1 MGHRA and CDR2 YSYEKL. The CDR3 covers 17 residues. V lost 3 bases, J lost 10 bases, and 13 bases stayed unmatched.

The J gene is TRBJ2-5, the V gene TRBV7-8; 7 nucleotides agree with TRBD1. The DNA end is more similar to TRBJ2-7, so the J call may be wrong. CDR1 SGHVS and CDR2 FQNEAQ come from the germline V gene. This CDR3 comprises 15 residues. The CDR3 reads CASSLVGTVFDEQYF. As DNA, the CDR3 is TGTGCCAGCAGCTTAGTCGGGACAGTATTCGACGAGCAGTACTTC.